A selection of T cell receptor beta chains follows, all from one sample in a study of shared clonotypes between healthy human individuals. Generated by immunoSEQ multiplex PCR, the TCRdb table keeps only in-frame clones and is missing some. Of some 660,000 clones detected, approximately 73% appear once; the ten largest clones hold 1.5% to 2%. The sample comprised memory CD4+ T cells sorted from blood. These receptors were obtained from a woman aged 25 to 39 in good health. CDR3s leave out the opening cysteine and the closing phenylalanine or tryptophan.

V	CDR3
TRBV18	ASSPSGGENTEAF
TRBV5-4	ASSGGQVTDTQY
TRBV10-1	ASSEVRVTAEQF
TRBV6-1	ASSGVRETQY
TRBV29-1	SEGGNGGYT
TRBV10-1	ASSIGTGDTEAF
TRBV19	ASSIDGSTYEQY
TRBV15	ATSTGGYEQY
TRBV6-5	ASSAQGAGEAF
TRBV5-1	ASSFGRGATGELF
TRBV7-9	AGSWAGTDTQY
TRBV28	ASSFRRIQETQY
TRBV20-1	SAKRVDEQF
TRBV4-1	ASSHFMTGVVGELF
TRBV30	AWSSQNRREQY
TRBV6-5	ASSPLYSGANVLT
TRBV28	AETPGYEQY
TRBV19	ASSISGRTDTQY
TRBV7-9	ASSLGQPHSGNTIY
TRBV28	ASSLAGGGNEQF
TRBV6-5	ASSYPGRNEQY
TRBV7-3	ASSLKGQSIQETQY
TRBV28	ASSLRYSGKASYNEQF
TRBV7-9	ASSTTGSPEAF
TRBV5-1	ASSRPSGRSRRNEQF
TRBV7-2	ASSLLSLGFPDTQY
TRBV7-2	ASRTGLGTDTQY
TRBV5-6	ASSFFSGSLVYEQY
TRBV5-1	ASNPDRFYNEQF
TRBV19	ASKNRAYTEAF
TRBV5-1	ASSLSDRGGTEAF
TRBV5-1	ASSFGTTNEQF